This TCR beta chain comes out of a study of tumor and adjacent non-tumor tissue in lung cancer. Turning to the study itself: Histology: around 13 adenocarcinoma, 2 squamous cell carcinoma, 1 small cell lung cancer. Study-level points and caveats: In normal lung, the top 100 clones were significantly more dominant than in tumor. Tumor tissue had significantly higher TCR diversity than normal lung.

TCRbeta libraries were built with three rounds of nested PCR, modified from ARM-PCR. TCRdb re-derived calls from the multiplex PCR reads in MiXCR, one entry per CDR3 protein. The sample has about 80,000 distinct CDR3 sequences, 65% to 75% seen once; the top ten hold around an eighth. This sample's RNA came from whole unsorted tissue. As concerns this clonotype: No antigen is known for it. One end of the junction is discordant with germline, which a read error may explain.

Input material: lung tumor tissue. The origin of this receptor is a woman aged 70-85 years with non-small cell lung cancer.

CDR3: CVSTRGGPLEHYF. CDR3 coding DNA: TGTGTCAGCACCCGTGGGGGGCCGCTTGAGCACTACTTC. V gene TRBV16 combines with J gene TRBJ2-7; D might be TRBD1 or TRBD2, each matching 6 bases. The CDR3 is 13 residues long. Germline CDR1 KGHSY, CDR2 FQNENV.